The 25 T cell receptor beta chains below come from one sample, sequenced in a study of immune heterogeneity within non-small cell lung tumors. Bulk tumor gDNA, roughly 600 ng per sample, served as the TCR template. Biopsies, several per primary tumor and spaced far apart, were collected during surgery. With untreated, newly diagnosed non-small cell lung cancer, the patients went on to undergo curative surgery. Multiplex PCR (32 V and 13 J primers) was used to amplify the TCR beta CDR3. TCRdb re-called the multiplex PCR reads with MiXCR, one entry per CDR3 protein. The table records roughly 1,200 distinct CDR3 sequences, 30% to 35% of them present only once. Sequencing was done on a sample of lung tumor tissue. These TCRs come from a man between 60 and 75 years old with non-small cell lung cancer.

J is TRBJ2-7 and V is TRBV6-1; tentative D call: TRBD2 (5 bases). Germline CDR1 reads MNHNS; CDR2 reads SASEGT. The CDR3 has 11 amino acids. Trimming cost V 8 bases and J 1 base, with 6 bases left between them. The CDR3 is CASGSSYEQYF. The CDR3 DNA reads TGTGCCAGCGGGAGTTCCTACGAGCAGTACTTC.

For this clonotype: Just one base apart from a much larger clone, this may be a read error. The gene calls are TRBV3-1 and TRBJ1-1, with D maybe TRBD1 (6 bases). The CDR3 runs 14 residues. Trimming removed 0 bases from V and 8 bases from J, with 13 bases in between. The germline V gene encodes CDR1 LGHDT and CDR2 YNNKEL (reference sequence). This chain's CDR3 is CASSQDNGQIEAFF. In DNA, the CDR3 is TGTGCCAGCAGCCAAGATAACGGACAGATCGAAGCTTTCTTT.

Only a few counts were recorded for this clonotype. The chain couples TRBV5-6 to TRBJ2-3; 7 nucleotides agree with TRBD1. The germline CDR1 and CDR2 sequences are SGHDT and YYEEEE. This CDR3 region has 17 residues. V trimming: 2 bases; J trimming: 2 bases; junction bases outside the gene matches: 11. The CDR3 loop reads CASSFFRDSRITDTQYF. The DNA of the CDR3 is TGTGCCAGCAGCTTCTTCCGGGACAGCCGAATCACAGATACGCAGTATTTT.

This clonotype showed up just a few times. V usage is TRBV6-1 and J usage is TRBJ2-1; no definite D call. V gave up 6 bases and J gave up 9 bases, with 18 bases separating them. Germline V CDR1 and CDR2: MNHNS, SASEGT. The CDR3 is 14 amino acids. The CDR3 here is CASRPSGPPTEQFF. The DNA of the CDR3 is TGTGCCAGCAGGCCCTCCGGACCCCCGACTGAGCAGTTCTTC.

The chain joins TRBV20-1 to TRBJ1-2; D unclear. The germline V gene encodes CDR1 DFQATT and CDR2 SNEGSKA (reference sequence). The V and J ends lost 3 bases and 7 bases respectively, with 15 bases between them. CDR3 length equals 13 residues. CDR3 region: CSASRVITGGYTF. In nucleotides, the CDR3 is TGCAGTGCTAGTAGGGTGATTACGGGTGGCTACACCTTC.

A word on this clonotype: An end of the junction does not agree with germline; a read error may underlie this. The V call is TRBV5-1, the J call TRBJ2-5; D is uncertain. This CDR3 spans 13 amino acids. The germline V gene encodes CDR1 SGHRS and CDR2 YFSETQ. The CDR3 sequence: CASSFSYQGTQYF. Here the CDR3 DNA reads TGCGCCAGCAGCTTTTCGTACCAAGGGACCCAGTACTTC.

This clonotype was counted between two and nine times. This chain joins TRBV24-1 and TRBJ2-1; TRBD1 aligns across 11 bases. The germline gives CDR1 KGHDR, CDR2 SFDVKD. The J segment lost 8 bases and the V segment lost 3 bases, leaving 5 bases of the junction unmatched. The CDR3 loop spans 15 amino acids. The CDR3 DNA sequence: TGTGCCACCAGTGATGGACAGGGGGCGCGGGATGAGCAGTTCTTC. Translated: CATSDGQGARDEQFF.

A note on this clonotype: Since a much larger clone is just one base distant, this may be a read error. The chain is built from TRBV4-1 and TRBJ2-7; TRBD2 aligns across 7 bases. Per germline, CDR1 MGHRA and CDR2 YSYEKL. This CDR3 is 18 amino acids long. The J segment lost 2 bases and the V segment lost 2 bases, leaving 15 bases of the junction unmatched. CDR3 region: CASSQLMGGIRGAYEQYF. In DNA form, the CDR3 reads TGCGCCAGCAGCCAATTAATGGGGGGGATTAGGGGTGCCTACGAGCAGTACTTC.

Concerning this clonotype itself: This may arise from a read error, as a much more abundant clone is one base away. CDR3 nucleotides: TGCGCCAGCAGCCAAGAAGGGGCATCTCCTGTAAACACCATATATTTT. It encodes CASSQEGASPVNTIYF. This chain uses TRBV4-1 with TRBJ1-3; D might be TRBD1 (5 bases). CDR3 length: 16 residues. Germline-derived CDR1 and CDR2 are MGHRA and YSYEKL. V lost 0 bases to trimming and J lost 6 bases, with 15 bases between them.

This clonotype was counted a single time. The V gene is TRBV27, the J gene TRBJ2-1, with TRBD2 matching over 12 bases. CDR1 is MNHEY, CDR2 SMNVEV, per germline (reference sequence). The CDR3 is 18 amino acids. V lost 6 bases and J lost 7; bases outside the gene matches: 16. This chain's CDR3 is CASSPLPRTSGNGNEQFF. The CDR3 bases are TGTGCCAGCAGCCCTCTTCCCCGGACTAGCGGGAATGGAAATGAGCAGTTCTTC.

The table lists this clonotype with a few counts. The rearrangement links TRBV5-4 to TRBJ2-1, with D uncertain. V lost 2 bases, J lost 3 bases, and 12 bases lay in between. This CDR3 contains 15 residues. The germline CDR1 and CDR2 sequences are SGHNT and YYREEE (reference sequence). CDR3 sequence (DNA): TGTGCCAGCAGCTTTGACGGAGACCTCTACAATGAGCAGTTCTTC. The encoded protein is CASSFDGDLYNEQFF. Complete variable domain (other parts from reference TRBV5-4 and TRBJ2-1): ETGVTQSPTHLIKTRGQQVTLRCSSQSGHNTVSWYQQALGQGPQFIFQYYREEENGRGNFPPRFSGLQFPNYSSELNVNALELDDSALYLCASSFDGDLYNEQFFGPGTRLTVL.

The V call is TRBV7-8, the J call TRBJ1-5; D is unresolved. CDR3 size: 15 residues. Germline CDR1 reads SGHVS; CDR2 reads FQNEAQ. V lost 1 base and J 6 bases, leaving 13 bases between the germline ends. In DNA form, the CDR3 reads TGTGCCAGCAGCTTAGATGCCGGGAATCGTCAGCCCCAGCATTTT. Translated: CASSLDAGNRQPQHF.

For this clonotype: A much larger clone differs from this one at a single base, so this may be a read error. CDR3 DNA sequence: TGTGCCAGCCGCTTCGTCACGGACGGGGGGCGGGCCGAGCAGTACTTC. This encodes CASRFVTDGGRAEQYF. The chain carries TRBV5-6 and TRBJ2-7, with D possibly matching TRBD2 (7 bases). The V gene's germline CDR1 is SGHDT and CDR2 YYEEEE. The CDR3 has 16 amino acids.

A single count supports this clonotype. The DNA of the CDR3 is TGTGCCTGGAAAGGGGAAGACGGGAAGAACACTGAAGCTTTCTTT. Protein: CAWKGEDGKNTEAFF. The gene calls are TRBV30 and TRBJ1-1, with D perhaps matching TRBD1 (5 bases). V was cut by 4 bases and J by 1 base, with 16 bases left in between. Per the germline V gene, CDR1 is GTSNPN and CDR2 is SVGIG (reference sequence). This CDR3 region has 15 residues. The complete variable domain, with remaining parts taken from reference TRBV30 and TRBJ1-1, reads SQTIHQWPATLVQPVGSPLSLECTVEGTSNPNLYWYRQAAGRGLQLLFYSVGIGQISSEVPQNLSASRPQDRQFILSSKKLLLSDSGFYLCAWKGEDGKNTEAFFGQGTRLTVV.

By sample fraction, this clonotype is medium-sized. The J gene is TRBJ1-5, the V gene TRBV6-1; 7 bases line up with TRBD1. Germline lookup yields CDR1 MNHNS and CDR2 SASEGT. V lost 5 bases and J lost 4; bases outside the gene matches: 8. The CDR3 runs 15 residues. CDR3 sequence: CASSFRDSGNQPQHF. CDR3 DNA sequence: TGTGCCAGCAGTTTTCGGGACAGCGGTAATCAGCCCCAGCATTTT.

This clonotype is medium-sized within its sample. V and J are TRBV28 and TRBJ1-4; 8 nucleotides align to TRBD1. Germline V lookup: CDR1 MDHEN, CDR2 SYDVKM. Trimming cost V 1 base and J 7 bases; bases outside gene matches: 11. The CDR3 totals 17 residues. For the CDR3, the DNA is TGTGCCAGCAGTTTATTAGGACAGGGACTCTTTCTTGAAAAACTGTTTTTT. It is translated as CASSLLGQGLFLEKLFF.

Comments on this clonotype: A much larger clone is a single base away; this may be a read error. The chain has TRBV28 and TRBJ2-2; D might be TRBD2 (5 bases). CDR3 size: 14 residues. Per germline, CDR1 MDHEN and CDR2 SYDVKM. CDR3 in amino acids: CASSLLGNTGDLFF. CDR3 nucleotide sequence: TGTGCCAGCAGTTTATTAGGGAACACCGGGGATCTGTTTTTT.

The chain links TRBV6-5 to TRBJ1-1, with a tentative D call TRBD1 (6 bases). The CDR3 spans 16 residues. Deletions cut 2 bases from V and 0 bases from J, with 13 bases between. Germline V gene data show CDR1 as MNHEY and CDR2 as SVGAGI. DNA of the CDR3: TGTGCCAGCAGTTACAACTCAGGGGCCATGAACACTGAAGCTTTCTTT. Encoded protein: CASSYNSGAMNTEAFF.

The gene calls are TRBV30 and TRBJ2-2; the D is unclear. The V end was cut by 0 bases, the J end by 5 bases, with 13 bases between. The length of the CDR3 is 15 residues. CDR1 GTSNPN and CDR2 SVGIG come from the germline V gene (reference sequence). The CDR3 nucleotides are TGTGCCTGGAGTGTGCGAGCCTCGAGGACCGGGGAGCTGTTTTTT. Translation gives CAWSVRASRTGELFF.

This clonotype was recorded a few times. This chain joins TRBV7-3 and TRBJ2-1; 11 bases line up with TRBD2. From germline, CDR1 is SGHTA and CDR2 FQGTGA. V dropped 5 bases and J dropped 6; count of bases not matched to a gene: 9. The CDR3 is 16 residues long. As DNA, the CDR3 is TGTGCCAGCAGCCCTCTAGCGGGAGGCTACATCAATGAGCAGTTCTTC. Its protein is CASSPLAGGYINEQFF.

This clonotype was observed a few times. The rearrangement links TRBV3-1 to TRBJ1-1; D is perhaps TRBD1 (6 bases). Germline V lookup: CDR1 LGHDT, CDR2 YNNKEL (reference sequence). Trimming removed 1 base at V and 10 bases at J, with 10 bases between. This CDR3 spans 12 amino acids. CDR3 loop: CASSQAGVGAFF. In DNA, the CDR3 is TGTGCCAGCAGCCAAGCAGGGGTCGGAGCTTTCTTT. Filled out from reference TRBV3-1 and TRBJ1-1, the complete variable domain reads DTAVSQTPKYLVTQMGNDKSIKCEQNLGHDTMYWYKQDSKKFLKIMFSYNNKELIINETVPNRFSPKSPDKAHLNLHINSLELGDSAVYFCASSQAGVGAFFGQGTRLTVV.

A note on this clonotype: A much larger clone differs from this one at a single base, so this may be a read error. V is TRBV2 and J is TRBJ2-7, with TRBD2 as a possible D gene (6 bases). Germline CDR1 SNHLY, CDR2 FYNNEI. Trimming shortened V by 6 bases and J by 2 bases, and 14 bases separated the two germline ends. The CDR3 covers 14 residues. CDR3 DNA: TGTGCCAGCAGAACCGGGACTGGCGCCTACGAGCAGTACTTC. Its protein is CASRTGTGAYEQYF.

This chain uses TRBV6-1 with TRBJ1-1; D is unresolved. Germline CDR1 MNHNS, CDR2 SASEGT. V lost 4 bases and J 6 bases, leaving 15 bases between the germline ends. The CDR3 length is 14 residues. For the CDR3, the DNA is TGTGCCAGCAGTGCCCAAGGCGGGAGGTCTGAAGCTTTCTTT. This sequence encodes CASSAQGGRSEAFF.

By share, this clonotype counts as large (0.1 to 1%). The chain links TRBV19 to TRBJ1-6; 7 bases map to TRBD1. Germline values: CDR1 LNHDA, CDR2 SQIVND (reference sequence). The V segment lost 4 bases and the J segment 6 bases; nucleotides outside the gene matches: 3. This CDR3 region has 14 residues. The CDR3 nucleotides read TGTGCCAGTAGTACAGGGGGTTCTAATTCACCCCTCCACTTT. This gives the protein CASSTGGSNSPLHF.

This chain links TRBV3-1 with TRBJ2-7; D not resolved. In germline, CDR1 is LGHDT, CDR2 YNNKEL (reference sequence). With 3 bases removed from V and 2 bases from J, the gap between germline ends came to 20 bases. The CDR3 contains 17 residues. The CDR3 reads CASSHTPTAPRPYEQYF. CDR3 DNA sequence: TGTGCCAGCAGCCACACTCCTACCGCACCGCGCCCCTACGAGCAGTACTTC.